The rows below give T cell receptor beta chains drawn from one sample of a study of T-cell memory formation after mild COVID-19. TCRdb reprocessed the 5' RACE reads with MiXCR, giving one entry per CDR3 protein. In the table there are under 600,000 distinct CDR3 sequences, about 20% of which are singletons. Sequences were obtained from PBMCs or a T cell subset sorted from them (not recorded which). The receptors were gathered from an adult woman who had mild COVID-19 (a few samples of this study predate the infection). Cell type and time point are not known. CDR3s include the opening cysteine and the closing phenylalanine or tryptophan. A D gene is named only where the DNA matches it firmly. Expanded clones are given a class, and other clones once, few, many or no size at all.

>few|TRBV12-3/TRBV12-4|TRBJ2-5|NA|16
CASSLATGSGGETQYF
TGTGCCAGCAGTTTAGCAACAGGGTCAGGTGGGGAGACCCAGTACTTC
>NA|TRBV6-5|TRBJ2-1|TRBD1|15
CATQVRQGTNNEQFF
TGTGCCACCCAAGTTCGACAGGGGACGAACAATGAGCAGTTCTTC
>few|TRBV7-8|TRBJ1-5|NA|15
CASTPQPGGGQPQHF
TGTGCCAGCACCCCCCAGCCGGGGGGCGGTCAGCCCCAGCATTTT
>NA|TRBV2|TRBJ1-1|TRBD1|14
CASTQGGAYTEAFF
TGTGCCAGCACCCAGGGGGGGGCTTACACTGAAGCTTTCTTT
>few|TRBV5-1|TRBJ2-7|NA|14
CASSLGGQVYEQYF
TGCGCCAGCAGCCTGGGGGGACAAGTCTACGAGCAGTACTTC
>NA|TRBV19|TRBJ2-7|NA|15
CASSTPEGNSYEQYF
TGTGCCAGTAGTACCCCCGAGGGGAACTCCTACGAGCAGTACTTC
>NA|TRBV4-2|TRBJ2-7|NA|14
CASSQEEGGSEQYF
TGTGCCAGCAGCCAAGAGGAGGGAGGTAGCGAGCAGTACTTC
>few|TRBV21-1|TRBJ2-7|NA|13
CASSPRRQYEQYF
TGTGCCAGCAGCCCGCGTCGGCAGTACGAGCAGTACTTC
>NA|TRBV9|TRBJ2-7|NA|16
CASSVGAQDLSYEQYF
TGTGCCAGCAGCGTAGGGGCCCAGGATCTTTCCTACGAGCAGTACTTC
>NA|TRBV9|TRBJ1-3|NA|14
CASSLDISGNTIYF
TGTGCCAGCAGCTTGGACATCTCTGGAAACACCATATATTTT
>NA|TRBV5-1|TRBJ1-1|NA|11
CASSFGQQAFF
TGCGCCAGCAGCTTCGGGCAGCAAGCTTTCTTT